The rows below give T cell receptor beta chains drawn from one sample of a study of patients and donors after allogeneic stem cell transplantation. One entry per CDR3 protein, called by TCRdb with MiXCR from the RT-PCR reads. The sample consists of roughly 200,000 distinct CDR3 sequences, 38% of them appearing once. What was sequenced was blood, either unsorted or a sorted T cell fraction (not recorded which). These receptors were collected from a human donor who was either an allogeneic HSCT recipient or a stem cell or donor lymphocyte infusion donor (not recorded which). It is not recorded whose cells these are; they may come from a transplant donor. Each CDR3 is given with its conserved first and last residue. The order of the fields is V gene, D gene, J gene, clone size, CDR3 protein, CDR3 DNA. A D gene is named only where the DNA matches it firmly. Clone size is stated in some rows and not others, as once, few, many or a class when expanded.

TRBV5-6	NA	TRBJ2-3	NA	CASSALTDTQYF	TGTGCCAGCAGCGCCCTTACAGATACGCAGTATTTT
TRBV7-3	TRBD2	TRBJ2-1	NA	CASSLRLAAYNEQFF	TGTGCCAGCAGCCTTAGACTAGCTGCCTACAATGAGCAGTTCTTC
TRBV7-9	NA	TRBJ1-5	few	CASSSTTGVFGNQPQHF	TGTGCCAGCAGCTCGACTACAGGAGTCTTTGGCAATCAGCCCCAGCATTTT
TRBV10-3	NA	TRBJ1-1	few	CAIRSQGGTNTEAFF	TGTGCCATCAGGAGTCAAGGCGGGACGAACACTGAAGCTTTCTTT
TRBV5-1	NA	TRBJ2-2	NA	CASALRGSGELFF	TGCGCCAGCGCCCTTCGGGGGAGCGGGGAGCTGTTTTTT
TRBV6-2/TRBV6-3	NA	TRBJ2-2	NA	CASSPVAGELFF	TGTGCCAGCAGCCCGGTTGCCGGGGAGCTGTTTTTT
TRBV12-3/TRBV12-4	NA	TRBJ2-5	few	CASSPLEADYNQETQYF	TGTGCCAGCAGTCCGTTAGAGGCAGATTACAACCAAGAGACCCAGTACTTC
TRBV10-3	NA	TRBJ2-7	NA	CAISDRVASSYEQYF	TGTGCCATCAGTGACCGAGTGGCGAGCTCCTACGAGCAGTACTTC
TRBV12-3/TRBV12-4	NA	TRBJ1-5	many	CASSFAGNQPQHF	TGTGCCAGCAGTTTTGCCGGGAATCAGCCCCAGCATTTT
TRBV29-1	NA	TRBJ1-2	NA	CSASIGYGYTF	TGCAGCGCTTCAATTGGCTATGGCTACACCTTC
TRBV2	NA	TRBJ1-2	NA	CASSDRGASGYTF	TGTGCCAGCAGTGATCGGGGGGCGTCTGGCTACACCTTC
TRBV3-1	NA	TRBJ2-1	once	CASSHPPAYNEQFF	TGTGCCAGCAGCCACCCCCCAGCGTACAATGAGCAGTTCTTC
TRBV7-9	TRBD1	TRBJ1-1	NA	CASSSMPGQEMNTEAFF	TGTGCCAGCAGCTCAATGCCGGGACAGGAGATGAACACTGAAGCTTTCTTT
TRBV10-3	NA	TRBJ1-2	NA	CAINPSGPRAGYTF	TGTGCCATCAACCCCTCCGGTCCTAGGGCTGGCTACACCTTC
TRBV12-3/TRBV12-4	NA	TRBJ1-1	NA	CASSSGTQLRTEAFF	TGTGCCAGCAGTTCGGGAACCCAACTGAGGACTGAAGCTTTCTTT
TRBV5-1	NA	TRBJ2-7	NA	CASSSETLSYEQYF	TGCGCCAGCAGCTCGGAGACGCTCTCCTACGAGCAGTACTTC
TRBV4-1	NA	TRBJ1-6	NA	CASSRLTGYNSPLHF	TGCGCCAGCAGCCGCCTCACTGGGTATAATTCACCCCTCCACTTT
TRBV18	NA	TRBJ1-1	few	CASSPPAGLETEAFF	TGTGCCAGCTCACCACCGGCAGGTTTGGAGACTGAAGCTTTCTTT
TRBV7-9	NA	TRBJ1-6	few	CASSLAASMGSPLHF	TGTGCCAGCAGCTTAGCTGCTAGTATGGGGTCACCCCTCCACTTT
TRBV12-3/TRBV12-4	NA	TRBJ1-4	few	CAVGINEKLFF	TGTGCCGTCGGGATTAATGAAAAACTGTTTTTT
TRBV6-5	TRBD2	TRBJ2-3	NA	CASSYTGGGATDTQYF	TGTGCCAGCAGTTACACGGGCGGGGGGGCGACAGATACGCAGTATTTT
TRBV20-1	NA	TRBJ1-2	few	CSARGDPNYGYTF	TGCAGTGCTAGGGGGGACCCAAACTATGGCTACACCTTC
TRBV7-2	NA	TRBJ1-2	few	CASSLGGQAGYTF	TGTGCCAGCAGCTTAGGGGGGCAGGCCGGCTACACCTTC
TRBV12-3/TRBV12-4	NA	TRBJ2-2	NA	CASSLAWSGELFF	TGTGCCAGCAGTTTAGCTTGGTCCGGGGAGCTGTTTTTT
TRBV7-2	NA	TRBJ2-3	NA	CASSFSSGGPTDTQYF	TGTGCCAGCAGCTTTTCCTCGGGGGGCCCCACAGATACGCAGTATTTT
TRBV20-1	NA	TRBJ1-2	few	CSAWDGNYGYTF	TGCAGTGCTTGGGACGGAAACTATGGCTACACCTTC
TRBV29-1	TRBD1	TRBJ2-7	NA	CSVELGTEDYEQYF	TGCAGCGTTGAACTCGGGACAGAGGACTACGAGCAGTACTTC
TRBV10-3	NA	TRBJ1-2	few	CAISEGVNYGYTF	TGTGCCATCAGTGAGGGGGTTAACTATGGCTACACCTTC
TRBV29-1	NA	TRBJ1-2	few	CSVAEGAGYGYTF	TGCAGCGTTGCCGAGGGTGCGGGCTATGGCTACACCTTC
TRBV7-9	NA	TRBJ1-6	NA	CASSGLSGSVNSPLHF	TGTGCCAGCAGCGGCCTGAGTGGTTCGGTTAATTCACCCCTCCACTTT
TRBV10-3	NA	TRBJ2-3	few	CATREDHALGADTQYF	TGTGCCACTAGGGAGGATCATGCTCTAGGGGCAGATACGCAGTATTTT
TRBV12-3/TRBV12-4	NA	TRBJ1-1	NA	CASRVYNLNTEAFF	TGTGCCAGCAGGGTATACAATCTGAACACTGAAGCTTTCTTT
TRBV20-1	NA	TRBJ1-4	few	CSATLGAGKLFF	TGCAGTGCTACTTTGGGTGCGGGGAAACTGTTTTTT
TRBV5-1	TRBD1	TRBJ2-7	NA	CASSPGQDYEQYF	TGCGCCAGCAGCCCGGGACAGGACTACGAGCAGTACTTC
TRBV12-3/TRBV12-4	TRBD1	TRBJ1-5	NA	CASSLAGTASNQPQHF	TGTGCCAGCAGTTTAGCCGGGACAGCTAGCAATCAGCCCCAGCATTTT
TRBV5-1	TRBD1	TRBJ2-1	NA	CASRTGWNEQFF	TGCGCCAGCAGGACAGGGTGGAATGAGCAGTTCTTC
TRBV28	NA	TRBJ2-5	NA	CASSFVPGGETQYF	TGTGCCAGCAGTTTCGTGCCTGGGGGAGAGACCCAGTACTTC
TRBV7-3	NA	TRBJ1-1	few	CASREGMNTEAFF	TGTGCCAGCCGAGAGGGAATGAACACTGAAGCTTTCTTT
TRBV3-1	NA	TRBJ2-7	NA	CASSQQGWSYEQYF	TGTGCCAGCAGCCAACAGGGATGGTCCTACGAGCAGTACTTC
TRBV7-9	NA	TRBJ1-4	NA	CASSPPGDRKLFF	TGTGCCAGCAGCCCTCCGGGGGATCGAAAACTGTTTTTT
TRBV24-1	NA	TRBJ1-2	NA	CATSDPGTDYGYTF	TGTGCCACCAGTGATCCCGGGACGGACTATGGCTACACCTTC
TRBV7-2	NA	TRBJ1-3	many	CASSLSRPAPAGNTIYF	TGTGCCAGCAGCTTATCGAGGCCGGCTCCAGCTGGAAACACCATATATTTT
TRBV4-1	TRBD1	TRBJ1-2	NA	CASSRKTGTGVYGYTF	TGCGCCAGCAGCCGGAAAACCGGGACAGGGGTCTATGGCTACACCTTC
TRBV7-2	NA	TRBJ2-1	NA	CASSPTLFTYNEQFF	TGTGCCAGCAGCCCGACCCTTTTCACCTACAATGAGCAGTTCTTC
TRBV12-3/TRBV12-4	NA	TRBJ1-3	NA	CASRFTISGNTIYF	TGTGCCAGCAGGTTTACAATCTCTGGAAACACCATATATTTT
TRBV11-2	NA	TRBJ1-2	NA	CASSWRLGATYGYTF	TGTGCCAGCAGCTGGAGACTGGGGGCCACCTATGGCTACACCTTC
TRBV6-5	TRBD1	TRBJ2-7	NA	CASSYRPRDSSYEQYF	TGTGCCAGCAGTTACAGACCCCGGGACAGCTCCTACGAGCAGTACTTC
TRBV12-3/TRBV12-4	NA	TRBJ2-2	few	CASSLARTPGELFF	TGTGCCAGCAGTTTAGCGCGGACACCCGGGGAGCTGTTTTTT
TRBV29-1	NA	TRBJ2-7	NA	CSVENRVGYEQYF	TGCAGCGTTGAAAACAGGGTAGGATACGAGCAGTACTTC